This TCR beta chain was found in a study of blood T cells in healthy people across ages. Overall study findings and caveats: It was the long-lived donors that had more naive CD4+ cells and higher diversity than aged donors. What prevented conclusive comparison of naive and antigen-experienced cells was that PBMCs were unsorted.

Germline CDR1 reads SGHRS; CDR2 reads YFSETQ. V shed 3 bases and J 0 bases; nucleotides not matched to a gene: 1. The CDR3 covers 14 residues. This clonotype was detected only a few times. Its target is unknown. A sample-barcoded 5' primer and a J-beta primer mix were used in a second PCR of roughly 7 to 12 cycles. MiXCR, applied by TCRdb to the 5' RACE reads, yields one record per CDR3 protein. Counted here are about 380,000 distinct CDR3 sequences, 50% to 60% occurring once; the ten biggest clones make up around 49%. V and J are TRBV5-1 and TRBJ1-1, with 8 positions matching TRBD1. This receptor was taken from a man between 60 and 75 years old in good health. Material: blood. The chain's CDR3 is CASSWTGMNTEAFF. DNA of the CDR3: TGCGCCAGCAGCTGGACAGGGATGAACACTGAAGCTTTCTTT.